This T cell receptor (beta chain) was documented in a study of T-cell reconstitution after alpha-beta-depleted transplantation in children. The TCRbeta library was prepared with unique molecular identifiers. Via MiXCR, TCRdb re-called the PCR reads, giving one row per CDR3 protein. The data hold some 490,000 distinct CDR3 sequences, with about 12% observed a single time. The source is a human donor who donated a stem cell graft to a child with combined immunodeficiency. The starting material was PBMCs from the stem cell graft donor, obtained from the stem cell graft.

The CDR3 here is CSVRGVGLPTLSEQFF. In nucleotides, the CDR3 is TGCAGCGTCCGAGGCGTGGGGTTACCCACTCTTAGTGAGCAGTTCTTC. This sequence joins TRBV29-1 and TRBJ2-1; D unclear. The CDR3 covers 16 residues. V was pared by 6 bases and J by 9 bases, with 27 bases between. Germline loops: CDR1 SQVTM, CDR2 ANQGSEA.